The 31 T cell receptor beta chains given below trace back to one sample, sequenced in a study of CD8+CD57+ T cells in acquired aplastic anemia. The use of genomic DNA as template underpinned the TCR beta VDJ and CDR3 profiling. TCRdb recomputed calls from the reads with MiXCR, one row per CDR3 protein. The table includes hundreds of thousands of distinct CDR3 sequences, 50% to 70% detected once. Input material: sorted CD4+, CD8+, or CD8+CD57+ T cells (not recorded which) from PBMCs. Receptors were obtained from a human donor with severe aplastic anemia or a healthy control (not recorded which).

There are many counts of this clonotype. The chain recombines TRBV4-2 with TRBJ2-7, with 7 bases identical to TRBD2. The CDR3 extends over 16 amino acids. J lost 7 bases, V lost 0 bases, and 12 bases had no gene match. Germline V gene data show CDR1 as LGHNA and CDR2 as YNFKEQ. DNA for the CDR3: TGTGCCAGCAGCCAAGATATATCGGGGAGGGCGCGGGAGCAGTACTTC. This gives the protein CASSQDISGRAREQYF.

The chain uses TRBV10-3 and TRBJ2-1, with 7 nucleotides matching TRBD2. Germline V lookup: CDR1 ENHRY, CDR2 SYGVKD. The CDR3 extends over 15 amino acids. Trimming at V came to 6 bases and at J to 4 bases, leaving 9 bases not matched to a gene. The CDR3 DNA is TGTGCCATCAGCCCCGGGACTAAAAGTTACAATGAGCAGTTCTTC. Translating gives CAISPGTKSYNEQFF.

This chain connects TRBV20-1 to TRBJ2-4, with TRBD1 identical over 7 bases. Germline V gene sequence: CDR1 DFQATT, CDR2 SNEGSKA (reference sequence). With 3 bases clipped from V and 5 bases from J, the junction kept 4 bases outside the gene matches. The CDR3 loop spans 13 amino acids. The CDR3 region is CSARAGGENIQYF. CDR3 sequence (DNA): TGCAGTGCTAGGGCAGGGGGAGAAAACATTCAGTACTTC.

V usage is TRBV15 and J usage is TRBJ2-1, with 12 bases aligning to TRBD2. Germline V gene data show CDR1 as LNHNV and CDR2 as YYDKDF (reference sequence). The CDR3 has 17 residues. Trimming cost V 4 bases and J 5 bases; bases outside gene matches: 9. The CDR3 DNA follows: TGTGCCACCAGCACTAGGTCGGGACTAGCGGGCGACAATGAGCAGTTCTTC. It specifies CATSTRSGLAGDNEQFF.

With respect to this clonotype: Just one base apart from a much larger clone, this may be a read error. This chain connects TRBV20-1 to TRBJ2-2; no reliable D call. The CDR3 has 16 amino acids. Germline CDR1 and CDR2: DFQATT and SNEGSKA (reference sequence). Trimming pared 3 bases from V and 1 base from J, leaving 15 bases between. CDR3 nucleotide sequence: TGCAGTGCTAGGCGTCAGGAAGTGGGGAACACCGGGGAGCTGTTTTTT. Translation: CSARRQEVGNTGELFF.

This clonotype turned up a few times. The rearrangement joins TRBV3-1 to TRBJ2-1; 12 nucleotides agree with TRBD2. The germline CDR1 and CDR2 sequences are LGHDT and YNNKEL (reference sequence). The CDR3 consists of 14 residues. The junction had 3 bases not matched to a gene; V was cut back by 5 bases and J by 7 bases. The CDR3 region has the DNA TGTGCCAGCAGCTCCGGGACTAGCGGGAATGAGCAGTTCTTC. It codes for CASSSGTSGNEQFF.

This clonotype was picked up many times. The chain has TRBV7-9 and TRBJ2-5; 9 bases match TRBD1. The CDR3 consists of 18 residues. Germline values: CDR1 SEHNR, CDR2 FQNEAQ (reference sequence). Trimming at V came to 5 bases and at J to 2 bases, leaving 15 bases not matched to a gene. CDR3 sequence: CASSPGTGQPPKQETQYF. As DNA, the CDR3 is TGTGCCAGCAGCCCGGGGACAGGGCAACCCCCAAAACAAGAGACCCAGTACTTC.

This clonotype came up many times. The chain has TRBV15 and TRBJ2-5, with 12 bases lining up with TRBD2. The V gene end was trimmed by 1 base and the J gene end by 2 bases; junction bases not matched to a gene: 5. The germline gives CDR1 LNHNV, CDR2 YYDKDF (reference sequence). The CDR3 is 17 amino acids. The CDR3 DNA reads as TGTGCCACCAGCAGAGGAGGGCTAGCGGGGGGGCAAGAGACCCAGTACTTC. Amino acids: CATSRGGLAGGQETQYF.

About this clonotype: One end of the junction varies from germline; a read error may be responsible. CDR3 DNA: TGTGCCAGCAGCAGAGACGGAACCTACGAGCAGTACTTC. It yields the protein CASSRDGTYEQYF. This chain links TRBV5-1 with TRBJ2-7, with unresolved D. The germline V gene encodes CDR1 SGHRS and CDR2 YFSETQ. The CDR3 totals 13 residues.

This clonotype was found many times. Here the CDR3 DNA reads TGTGCCAGCAGCTTGATTGCGGAGACCCAGTACTTC. It yields the protein CASSLIAETQYF. The chain uses TRBV5-8 and TRBJ2-5, with unresolved D. This CDR3 region has 12 residues. Trimming took 1 base from V and 5 from J, leaving 6 bases between them. Germline CDR1 reads SGHTS; CDR2 reads YDEGEE.

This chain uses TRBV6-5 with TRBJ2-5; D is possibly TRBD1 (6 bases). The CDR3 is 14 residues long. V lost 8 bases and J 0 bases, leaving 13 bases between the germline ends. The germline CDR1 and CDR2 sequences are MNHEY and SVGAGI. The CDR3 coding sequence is TGTGCCAGCCAGGACAGATGGTACCAAGAGACCCAGTACTTC. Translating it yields CASQDRWYQETQYF.

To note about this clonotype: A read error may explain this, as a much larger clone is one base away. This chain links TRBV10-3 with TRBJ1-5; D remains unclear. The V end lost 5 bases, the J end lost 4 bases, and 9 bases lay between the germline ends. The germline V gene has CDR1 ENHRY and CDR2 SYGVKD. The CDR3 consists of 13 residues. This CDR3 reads CAISYRRNQPQHF. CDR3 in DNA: TGTGCCATCAGTTACCGTCGGAATCAGCCCCAGCATTTT.

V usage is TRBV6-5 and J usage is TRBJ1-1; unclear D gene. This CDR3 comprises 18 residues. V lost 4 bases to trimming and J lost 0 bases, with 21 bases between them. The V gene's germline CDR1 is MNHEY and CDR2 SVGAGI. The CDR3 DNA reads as TGTGCCAGCAGTTTTACGGTCATATCCCTGGGTTTGAACACTGAAGCTTTCTTT. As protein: CASSFTVISLGLNTEAFF.

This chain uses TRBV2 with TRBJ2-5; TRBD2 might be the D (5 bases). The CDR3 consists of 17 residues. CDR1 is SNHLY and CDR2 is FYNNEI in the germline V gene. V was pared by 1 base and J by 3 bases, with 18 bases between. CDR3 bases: TGTGCCAGCAGTGAAGACCCTTTCCAGCGGTATAAAGAGACCCAGTACTTC. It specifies CASSEDPFQRYKETQYF. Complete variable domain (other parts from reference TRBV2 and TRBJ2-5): EPEVTQTPSHQVTQMGQEVILRCVPISNHLYFYWYRQILGQKVEFLVSFYNNEISEKSEIFDDQFSVERPDGSNFTLKIRSTKLEDSAMYFCASSEDPFQRYKETQYFGPGTRLLVL.

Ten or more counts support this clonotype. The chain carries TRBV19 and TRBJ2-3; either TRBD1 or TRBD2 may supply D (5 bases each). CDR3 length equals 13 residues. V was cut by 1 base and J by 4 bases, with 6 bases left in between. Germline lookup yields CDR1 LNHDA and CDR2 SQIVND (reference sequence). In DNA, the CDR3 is TGTGCCAGTAGTATAGGGGGACCAGATACGCAGTATTTT. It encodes CASSIGGPDTQYF. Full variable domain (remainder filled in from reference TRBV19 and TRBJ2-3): DGGITQSPKYLFRKEGQNVTLSCEQNLNHDAMYWYRQDPGQGLRLIYYSQIVNDFQKGDIAEGYSVSREKKESFPLTVTSAQKNPTAFYLCASSIGGPDTQYFGPGTRLTVL.

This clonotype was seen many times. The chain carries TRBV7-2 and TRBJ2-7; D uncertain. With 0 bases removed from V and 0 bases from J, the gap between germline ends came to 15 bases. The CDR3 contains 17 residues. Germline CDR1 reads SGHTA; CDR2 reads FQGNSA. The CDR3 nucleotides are TGTGCCAGCAGCTTAGCTTCGGGTCGACCGGCCTCCTACGAGCAGTACTTC. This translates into CASSLASGRPASYEQYF.

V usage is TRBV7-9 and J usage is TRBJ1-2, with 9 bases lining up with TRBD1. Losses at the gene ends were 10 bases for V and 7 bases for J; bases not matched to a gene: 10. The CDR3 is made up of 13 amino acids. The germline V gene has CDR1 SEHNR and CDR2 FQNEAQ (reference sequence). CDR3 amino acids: CAISGNRGLGYTF. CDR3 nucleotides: TGTGCCATCAGTGGTAACAGGGGGCTTGGCTACACCTTC.

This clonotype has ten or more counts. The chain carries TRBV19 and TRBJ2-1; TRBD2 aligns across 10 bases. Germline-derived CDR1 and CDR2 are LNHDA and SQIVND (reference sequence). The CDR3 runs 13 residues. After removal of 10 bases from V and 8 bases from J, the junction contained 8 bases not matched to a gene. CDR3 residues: CATVSGGFDEQFF. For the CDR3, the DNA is TGTGCCACTGTTAGCGGGGGGTTCGATGAGCAGTTCTTC.

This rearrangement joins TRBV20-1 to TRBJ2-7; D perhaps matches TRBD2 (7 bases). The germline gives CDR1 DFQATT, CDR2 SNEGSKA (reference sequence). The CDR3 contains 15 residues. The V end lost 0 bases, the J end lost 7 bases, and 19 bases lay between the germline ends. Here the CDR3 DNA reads TGCAGTGCTAGAGAATTGGCGGGGGACACCGGGGAGCAGTACTTC. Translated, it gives CSARELAGDTGEQYF.

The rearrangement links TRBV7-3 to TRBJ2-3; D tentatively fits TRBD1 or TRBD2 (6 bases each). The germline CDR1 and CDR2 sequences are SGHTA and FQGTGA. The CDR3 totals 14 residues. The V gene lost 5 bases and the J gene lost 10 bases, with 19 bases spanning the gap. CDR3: CASSPYEGGSAQYF. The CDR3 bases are TGTGCCAGCAGCCCGTACGAAGGGGGGTCTGCGCAGTATTTT.

The CDR3 protein is CSGQVYNEQFF. CDR3 bases: TGCAGTGGACAGGTGTACAATGAGCAGTTCTTC. The chain links TRBV20-1 to TRBJ2-1; D possibly corresponds to TRBD1 (6 bases). The germline V and J ends were trimmed by 7 bases and 4 bases, with 8 bases remaining between them. This CDR3 spans 11 amino acids. From germline, CDR1 is DFQATT and CDR2 SNEGSKA (reference sequence).

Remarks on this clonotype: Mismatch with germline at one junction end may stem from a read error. CDR3: CAGSHRAYENLFF. As DNA, the CDR3 is TGTGCCGGCAGTCATCGCGCTTATGAAAATCTGTTTTTT. The J gene is TRBJ1-4, the V gene TRBV6-6, with unresolved D. Germline V gives CDR1 MNHNY, CDR2 SVGAGI (reference sequence). The CDR3 runs to 13 residues.

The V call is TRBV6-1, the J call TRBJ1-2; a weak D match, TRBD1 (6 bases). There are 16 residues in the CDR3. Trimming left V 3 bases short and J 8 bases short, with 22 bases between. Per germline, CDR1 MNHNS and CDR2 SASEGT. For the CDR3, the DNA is TGTGCCAGCAGTGACCCTTTACCGGGGACAAGTCGGGGCTACACCTTC. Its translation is CASSDPLPGTSRGYTF.

The CDR3: CASSLAPGGRETQHF. CDR3 in DNA: TGTGCCAGCAGCTTAGCTCCAGGGGGCCGGGAGACCCAGCATTTT. This sequence joins TRBV7-2 and TRBJ1-5; 8 bases agree with TRBD1. CDR3 length: 15 residues. After removal of 0 bases from V and 11 bases from J, the junction contained 9 bases not matched to a gene. Germline loops: CDR1 SGHTA, CDR2 FQGNSA.

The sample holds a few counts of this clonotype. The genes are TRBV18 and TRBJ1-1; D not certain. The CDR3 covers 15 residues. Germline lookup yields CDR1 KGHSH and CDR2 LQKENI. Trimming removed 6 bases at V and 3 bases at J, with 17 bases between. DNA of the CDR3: TGTGCCAGCTCTTTTAGGACCATGGTTTACACTGAAGCTTTCTTT. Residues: CASSFRTMVYTEAFF. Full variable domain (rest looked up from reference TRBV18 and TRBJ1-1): NAGVMQNPRHLVRRRGQEARLRCSPMKGHSHVYWYRQLPEEGLKFMVYLQKENIIDESGMPKERFSAEFPKEGPSILRIQQVVRGDSAAYFCASSFRTMVYTEAFFGQGTRLTVV.

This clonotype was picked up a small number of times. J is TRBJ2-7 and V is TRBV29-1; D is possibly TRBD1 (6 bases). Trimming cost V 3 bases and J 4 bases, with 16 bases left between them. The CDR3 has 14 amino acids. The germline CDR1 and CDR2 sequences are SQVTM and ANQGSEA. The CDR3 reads CSVEDRSGQYEQYF. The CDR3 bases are TGCAGCGTTGAGGACCGCTCCGGACAGTACGAGCAGTACTTC.

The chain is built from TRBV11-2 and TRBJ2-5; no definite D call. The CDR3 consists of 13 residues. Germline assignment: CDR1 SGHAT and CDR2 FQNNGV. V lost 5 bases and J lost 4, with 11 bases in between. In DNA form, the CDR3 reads TGTGCCAGCAGCCCGCTCCCAAGAGAGACCCAGTACTTC. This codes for CASSPLPRETQYF.

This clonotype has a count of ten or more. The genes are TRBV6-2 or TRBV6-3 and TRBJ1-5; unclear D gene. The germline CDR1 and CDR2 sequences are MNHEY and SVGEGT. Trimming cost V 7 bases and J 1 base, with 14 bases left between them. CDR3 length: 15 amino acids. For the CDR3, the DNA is TGTGCCAGCACCAAGGGTTGGGTGAGCAATCAGCCCCAGCATTTT. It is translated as CASTKGWVSNQPQHF.

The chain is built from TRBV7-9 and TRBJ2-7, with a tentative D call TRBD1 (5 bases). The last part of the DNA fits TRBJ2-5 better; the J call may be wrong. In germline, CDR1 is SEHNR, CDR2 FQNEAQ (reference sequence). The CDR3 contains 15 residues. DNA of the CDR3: TGTGCCAGCAGCTTAGGAACAGGCCGCACGGAGACCCAGTACTTC. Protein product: CASSLGTGRTETQYF.

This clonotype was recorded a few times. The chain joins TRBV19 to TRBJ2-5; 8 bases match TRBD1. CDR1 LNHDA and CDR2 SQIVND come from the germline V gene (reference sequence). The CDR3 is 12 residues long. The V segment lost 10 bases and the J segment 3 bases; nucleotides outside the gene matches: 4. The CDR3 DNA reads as TGTGCCACTGGGGACAGGAAAGAGACCCAGTACTTC. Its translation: CATGDRKETQYF.

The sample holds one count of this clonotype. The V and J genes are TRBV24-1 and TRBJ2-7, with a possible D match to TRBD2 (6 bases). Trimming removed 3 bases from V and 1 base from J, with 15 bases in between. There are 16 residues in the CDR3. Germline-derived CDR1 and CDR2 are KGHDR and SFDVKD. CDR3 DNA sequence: TGTGCCACCAGTGATGGCGGGGCAGATAGGTCCTACGAGCAGTACTTC. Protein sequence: CATSDGGADRSYEQYF.